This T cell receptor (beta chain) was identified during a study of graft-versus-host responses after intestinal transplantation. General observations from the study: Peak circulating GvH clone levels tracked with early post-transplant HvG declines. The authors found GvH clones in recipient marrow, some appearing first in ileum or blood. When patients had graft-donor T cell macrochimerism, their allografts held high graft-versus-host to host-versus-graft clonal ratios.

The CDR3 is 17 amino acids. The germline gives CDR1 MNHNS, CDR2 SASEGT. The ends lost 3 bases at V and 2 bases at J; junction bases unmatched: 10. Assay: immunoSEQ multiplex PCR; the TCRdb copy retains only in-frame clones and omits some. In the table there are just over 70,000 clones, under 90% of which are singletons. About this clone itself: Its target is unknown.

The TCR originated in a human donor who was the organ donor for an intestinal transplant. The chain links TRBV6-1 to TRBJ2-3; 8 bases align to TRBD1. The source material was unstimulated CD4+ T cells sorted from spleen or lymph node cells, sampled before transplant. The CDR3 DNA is TGTGCCAGCAGTGACCTCGCCGGGACAGGAGTCACAGATACGCAGTATTTT. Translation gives CASSDLAGTGVTDTQYF.